A single TCR beta chain is shown here with its context. These data belong to a study of T cells after yellow fever vaccination. CDR1 and CDR2 (germline): SEHNR, FQNEAQ (reference sequence). The V and J ends lost 0 bases and 7 bases respectively, with 10 bases between them. The CDR3 sequence is 14 residues long. TCRdb itself ran the 5' RACE reads through MiXCR, one entry per CDR3 protein. The top ten clones hold about 25% of a sample with around 100,000 distinct CDR3 sequences, 8% to 9.5% of them seen once. This clonotype was obtained from a man aged 25 to 40 who received the YFV17D yellow fever vaccine. The chain joins TRBV7-9 to TRBJ2-1; D remains ambiguous. Material: CD8+ T cells sorted from PBMCs, obtained 45 days after the yellow fever booster vaccination. CDR3 sequence reads: CASSLAGPRNEQFF. In DNA form, the CDR3 reads TGTGCCAGCAGCTTAGCAGGTCCGCGGAATGAGCAGTTCTTC.